This paragraph covers one TCR beta chain sequence. These data are taken from a study of blood T cell repertoires in COVID-19. For the study at large: Acute and convalescent COVID-19 specimens originated in the United States, Italy and Spain. Nucleic acid was either cDNA or gDNA, and it came from T cells, B-cell-depleted T cells, or PBMCs.

Original data processing: The authors estimated nucleated cell counts from reference gene primer amplification. Measured with immunoSEQ multiplex PCR; TCRdb has only the in-frame clones, and not every one. That table supplies the V and J calls and clone size; D and trimming were determined from the DNA. The top ten clones hold 4% to 4.5% of a sample with 350,000 to 550,000 clones, roughly 91% of them seen once. The CDR3 has 13 residues. CDR1 is MDHEN, CDR2 SYDVKM, per germline. V was cut by 3 bases and J by 5 bases, with 9 bases left in between. The material sequenced was peripheral blood. The chain combines TRBV28 with TRBJ2-3; D unclear. The TCR was taken from a woman younger than 45 with acute or convalescent COVID-19. CDR3 nucleotides: TGTGCCAGCAGTTTGTCAGAGGTAGATACGCAGTATTTT. It codes for CASSLSEVDTQYF.